This T cell receptor (beta chain) comes out of a study of blood T cell repertoires in COVID-19. Study overall: Donors in the United States, Italy and Spain gave samples during acute or convalescent COVID-19. Sources were T cells, B-cell-depleted T cells, or PBMCs; the material itself was cDNA or gDNA.

In the source study's methods: Reference gene primer amplification yielded estimated nucleated cell counts. Measured with immunoSEQ multiplex PCR; TCRdb has only the in-frame clones, and not every one. From that table come the V and J calls and clone size; the DNA was used to work out D and trimming. The data contain about 220,000 clones, approximately 85% of them seen just once; the ten biggest clones take up around 2.5%. Specimen: peripheral blood. This receptor was obtained from a woman between 65 and 79 years old with COVID-19, enrolled during active disease.

The CDR3 loop is CASSPRQGAGGNTIYF. CDR3 nucleotides: TGTGCCAGCAGCCCACGACAGGGGGCGGGGGGAAACACCATATATTTT. The chain uses TRBV5-4 and TRBJ1-3, with 10 bases matching TRBD1. With V trimmed by 4 bases and J by 4 bases, 8 bases remained unmatched. The CDR3 sequence is 16 residues long. Per the germline V gene, CDR1 is SGHNT and CDR2 is YYREEE (reference sequence).